This T cell receptor (beta chain) was recorded in a study of cytomegalovirus exposure and HLA in healthy donors (dated by TCRdb to the late 2010s). In the study overall: According to an earlier analysis of several hundred of the donors, roughly 180 million T cells yielded 117 million unique TCR beta sequences and around 280 Gb of sequence data. Class I and class II HLA loci were covered by the typing at four-digit resolution. A few DR-DQ haplotypes were treated as single units for association and clustering because of strong linkage in the cohort. Alongside the repertoire data, information on donor age, sex, ethnicity and CMV serostatus was compiled. A later analysis re-examined previously published TCR beta repertoires from hundreds of donors and added high-resolution HLA genotyping to investigate patterns of TCR occurrence. All discovery cohort repertoires had been generated on a single sequencing platform. Across around 400 genotyped donors of the cohort, an average of approximately 200,000 unique TCR beta nucleotide sequences per donor were sequenced, and approximately 19% of those sequences were non-productive. The aim of the study was to test whether cataloging public T cell receptors could identify signatures of past pathogen exposure. The study used immunosequencing to profile the T cell repertoires of more than 650 subjects and linked those repertoires to cytomegalovirus serostatus. The genetic ancestry cluster associated with self-reported Caucasian donors included about 81% of the roughly 400 genotyped donors. To predict cytomegalovirus infection status, the study brought together high-throughput TCR immunosequencing, statistical association of individual TCRs with disease status, and machine learning. In an earlier analysis of 587 of the donors, high-throughput TCR beta sequencing was used to judge whether each TCR beta V gene segment behaved as functional or pseudogenic. A separate validation cohort of roughly 130 different subjects was used in addition to the roughly 700-subject first cohort. An early release that covered more than 550 HLA-typed donors contained about 300 gigabases of sequencing data and 70 million to 100 million unique TCR sequences. A later genetic analysis took genome-wide SNP genotypes for about 55% of the roughly 700 donors and used that subset as a discovery cohort. Rather than drawing on any new phenotypic data, the later analysis identified candidate immune exposures from TCR beta sequences and the way those sequences occurred across donors. The number of donors typed differed by locus, with about 629-630 for A, B, C, DRB1 and DQB1, more than 500 for DQA1, about 610 for DPA1, and over 400 for DPB1.

The research as a whole found: A later analysis found that HLA-associated TCR beta chains were more clonally expanded and had lower generation probabilities than equally common non-associated chains. Assigning TCR associations to individual alleles was difficult when HLA alleles, especially DR and DQ, strongly co-occurred. In the study, around 160 TCR beta chains were listed as associated with cytomegalovirus. A further reported finding was that TCR beta sequences accurately predicted the HLA-A and HLA-B alleles for most subjects in the first cohort. Roughly uniform sequencing depth across donors was assumed in presence/absence analyses, although this assumption may not hold. HLA typing was unavailable for some donors at each locus, so association tests used only the typed subset. In a later genetic analysis, fewer N-insertions in productive TCRs were reported among donors in an Asian-associated ancestry cluster than the roughly 640-donor mean. The earlier analysis of about 600 of the donors excluded fewer than 20 rarely observed V segments, including chromosome 9 orphons, because counts were too low. Most TCR sequences were observed very rarely across donors, whereas some public TCRs were present in many individuals. Cytomegalovirus status was reported to be diagnosed by the classifier with high specificity and sensitivity in both the original and validation cohorts. Linkage disequilibrium might explain the correlated functional status among segregating V segments, but an unknown experimental factor could not be ruled out. The cohort was sequenced for TCR beta chains only, and without alpha or paired-chain data the features that could be detected were limited. According to a later analysis, most CMV-associated TCR beta chains appeared to be HLA-restricted, and the HLA associations seemed to be driven largely by CMV exposure. A later genetic analysis associated a missense DCLRE1C variant with V-gene and J-gene trimming of TCR beta chains, and an independent cohort replicated the association. In a later analysis, TCR association rates were found to vary across HLA loci, with the most associated TCRs seen for DRB1 alleles and the fewest for HLA-C alleles. Some IMGT-functional V segments, including TRBV6-2 and TRBV6-3, could not be distinguished by the 87-base-pair reads and were therefore excluded. The only immune exposure information available for the cohort was CMV serostatus. In an earlier analysis of about 540 of the donors, most TCR beta V segments were observed in productive rearrangements about 90% or about 30% of the time, broadly matching IMGT annotations. According to the authors, the approach could potentially be generalized to other disease states and immunological phenotypes. Specific HLA alleles were associated with more than 15,000 TCR beta sequences at a false discovery rate of 0.05 in a later analysis. A later analysis reported that several top co-occurrence clusters appeared linked to parvovirus B19, influenza, CMV and Epstein-Barr virus. In vitro tests confirmed that a few of the cytomegalovirus-associated TCR beta chains recognize cytomegalovirus antigens. A cluster of highly shared sequence variants was judged likely to represent a technical artifact of the sequencing pipeline.

In total, approximately 690 healthy bone marrow donors made up the cohort. At the time of sampling, every cohort member was nominally healthy, though immune exposures that went unrecorded were likely present. The donor tested CMV seronegative and was one of the 352 seronegative cohort members. A peripheral blood sample was collected from each donor, and TCR beta sequencing was performed on peripheral blood mononuclear cells. Genomic DNA extraction from the blood cell samples was performed with the Qiagen DNeasy Blood Extraction Kit. Library preparation employed the immunoSEQ multiplex PCR assay. The multiplex PCR relied on a mix of 60 forward primers for TCR Vbeta segments and 13 reverse primers for TCR Jbeta segments. The CDR3 region of rearranged TCR beta genes was amplified from genomic DNA with a multiplex PCR assay. The Illumina HiSeq System was used to sequence the amplified TCR beta libraries as 87-base-pair reads. The authors' pipeline ran thus. A later analysis counted tens of millions of unique TCR beta chains across the 690 or so repertoires, and around 12 million of these chains were shared by at least two donors. To remove PCR and sequencing errors, raw reads were error-corrected and collapsed into unique sequences using a nearest-neighbor algorithm that merged closely related sequences. To assign V, D and J gene segments, CDR3 sequences were aligned to IMGT reference sequences. For a sequence to be retained, a match of at least six nucleotides to both a V gene segment and a J gene segment was required. A rearrangement was called productive if the CDR3 had no stop codons and remained in frame with V and J, and every other rearrangement was called non-productive. Following IMGT convention, CDR3 was defined as the stretch from the second conserved V-encoded cysteine up to the conserved J-encoded phenylalanine. Sequences without an unambiguous match to a single V gene segment were excluded from the earlier analysis of about 640 of the donors. In an earlier analysis of 587 of the donors, V segments were called functional above 56.7% productive rearrangements and were called segregating when the between-donor standard deviation exceeded 5%. A statistical classification framework was built to diagnose cytomegalovirus status from the catalog of TCR beta chain sequences. In a later analysis, V and J genes were assigned by comparing TCR nucleotide sequences against IMGT/GENE-DB human TR gene sequences. The TCRdist pipeline was used in a later analysis to assign CDR3 sequences and most-parsimonious VDJ recombination scenarios. A later analysis defined each TCR beta chain by its CDR3 amino acid sequence plus V-gene family, and excluded reads lacking a unique V-gene family. In a later analysis, 500 to 700 highly shared, low-generation-probability nucleotide sequences were removed to address suspected cross-contamination and a sequencing artifact. In a later analysis, a clonal expansion index was calculated for each public chain from normalized within-repertoire ranks of inferred template counts. In a later analysis, generation probabilities were computed with a VDJ recombination model fitted to out-of-frame rearrangements, and the resulting probabilities were checked against IGoR. In a later analysis, hypergeometric tests were used to score TCR-TCR, TCR-HLA and TCR-CMV co-occurrence, with a repertoire-size bias correction applied to TCR pairs. A later analysis estimated false discovery rates by permuting HLA or CMV assignments 20 times. In a later analysis, co-occurring TCRs were grouped using DBSCAN, with TCRdist sequence similarity added in when clustering inside HLA-allele-positive subsets. Repertoires with fewer than 30,000 or more than 120,000 public chains, plus five repertoires with anomalous nucleotide sharing, were excluded from co-occurrence clustering. What TCRdb holds here is the immuneACCESS table cut down to in-frame rearrangements. Part of the clones is not present; checked against another copy, under half of the missing clones reflect an unresolved V gene, and the others are unexplained. The D gene and trimming were derived from the DNA, and the V and J assignments and clone size from that table. The sample yields approximately 96,000 clones; approximately 79% were counted once. The ten largest clones take up about 1.8% of the sample.

Clipping removes 5 bases from V and 4 bases from J, with 8 as the unmatched junction base count. From a lookup of the germline V gene, CDR1 and CDR2 are MDHEN and SYDVKM. The CDR3 spans 15 residues, from the cysteine through the phenylalanine. The entry retains the CDR3 DNA only, 45 bases that are in frame from base 1. As regards this clone: Its antigen specificity is not known. There are no base qualities to consult, and no much larger clone falls within one base.

Sample: PBMCs. The TCR comes from a male donor in good health and CMV-seronegative. The chain couples TRBV28 to TRBJ2-7; 10 central nucleotides agree with TRBD1. The CDR3 sequence is CASSPQTGGGYEQYF. The nucleotide sequence is given as TGTGCCAGCAGTCCGCAGACAGGGGGCGGATACGAGCAGTACTTC.